The rows below give T cell receptor beta chains drawn from one sample of a study of tissue T cells after allogeneic stem cell transplantation. The data were produced by immunoSEQ multiplex PCR, yet TCRdb's version contains in-frame clones alone and is incomplete. The sample contains just over 9,500 clones, roughly two thirds of which appear only once. The specimen was tissue from the ileum, collected at autopsy. The receptors were sampled from a woman aged 18 to 49 with breast cancer. CDR3s include the opening cysteine and the closing phenylalanine or tryptophan. The D gene is left open where the match is weak. Size is omitted from some rows. Given values are once, few, many or a class for expanded clones.

J: TRBJ2-7; D: TRBD1; V: TRBV12-3/TRBV12-4; size: .; DNA: TGTGCCAGCGGGCGGACAGGGACCTACGAGCAGTACTTC; CDR3: CASGRTGTYEQYF
J: TRBJ2-1; D: TRBD2; V: TRBV7-9; size: medium-sized; DNA: TGTGCCAGCAGCTTAGGGACTAGCGGGAAGAGGAATGAGCAGTTCTTC; CDR3: CASSLGTSGKRNEQFF
J: TRBJ1-2; D: .; V: TRBV3-1/TRBV3-2; size: few; DNA: TGTGCCAGCAGCCAAGATGGGGAGGGAGGGGATGGCTACACCTTC; CDR3: CASSQDGEGGDGYTF
J: TRBJ1-3; D: .; V: TRBV30; size: .; DNA: TGTGCCTGGAGGGACGCGCGGAGCTACTCTGGAAACACCATATATTTT; CDR3: CAWRDARSYSGNTIYF
J: TRBJ2-7; D: .; V: TRBV4-3; size: few; DNA: TGCGCCAGCAGCCAAGAACTGGCCTCCTACGAGCAGTACTTC; CDR3: CASSQELASYEQYF
J: TRBJ1-5; D: .; V: TRBV2; size: few; DNA: TGTGCCAGCACTGGGCAGGGGACGGGCGATCAGCCCCAGCATTTT; CDR3: CASTGQGTGDQPQHF
J: TRBJ2-5; D: .; V: TRBV20-1; size: .; DNA: TGCAGTGCTAGGCCGCTAGAGACCCAGTACTTC; CDR3: CSARPLETQYF
J: TRBJ1-5; D: .; V: TRBV7-8; size: .; DNA: TGTGCCAGCAGCCCCCAGCCTCAGCCCCAGCATTTT; CDR3: CASSPQPQPQHF
J: TRBJ2-3; D: .; V: TRBV5-1; size: once; DNA: TGCGCCAGCAGTCGTGGGGGGAGCACAGATACGCAGTATTTT; CDR3: CASSRGGSTDTQYF
J: TRBJ2-1; D: TRBD2; V: TRBV18; size: .; DNA: TGTGCCAGCTCGTCCGGGGGGGGGAATGAGCAGTTCTTC; CDR3: CASSSGGGNEQFF
J: TRBJ1-6; D: .; V: TRBV28; size: .; DNA: TGTGCCAGCAGTTTAGACCTAGGTACTCTGGATTCACCCCTCCACTTT; CDR3: CASSLDLGTLDSPLHF
J: TRBJ2-7; D: TRBD1; V: TRBV18; size: once; DNA: TGTGCCAGCTCACCCTGGGACAGGGAAGGGGAGCTGCAGTACTTC; CDR3: CASSPWDREGELQYF
J: TRBJ1-5; D: .; V: TRBV30; size: .; DNA: TGTGCCTGGAGTCGCCAACGGGGGGCATATAGCAATCAGCCCCAGCATTTT; CDR3: CAWSRQRGAYSNQPQHF
J: TRBJ1-2; D: TRBD1; V: TRBV6-2/TRBV6-3; size: .; DNA: TGTGCCAGCAGTTACTCGACGAACGGGGACAGGAGTCACTATGGCTACACCTTC; CDR3: CASSYSTNGDRSHYGYTF
J: TRBJ1-5; D: .; V: TRBV5-8; size: .; DNA: TGTGCCAGCAGCCGCGGGCTCAATCAGCCCCAGCATTTT; CDR3: CASSRGLNQPQHF